These 13 T cell receptor beta chains originate from one sample sequenced in a study of blood T cells in healthy people across ages. A sample-barcoded 5' primer and a J-beta primer mix were used in a second PCR of about 6 to 11 cycles. TCRdb redid the calling of the 5' RACE reads with MiXCR, one entry per CDR3 protein. The sample lists roughly 900,000 distinct CDR3 sequences, 29% occurring once. Sequences were obtained from blood. These receptors all stem from an elderly woman in good health.

This clonotype was picked up a small number of times. A junction boundary mismatches the germline segment, possibly from a read error. This sequence joins TRBV7-8 and TRBJ2-3; D possibly corresponds to TRBD2 (6 bases). The CDR3 extends over 16 amino acids. Looked up from germline, CDR1 is SGHVS and CDR2 is FQNEAQ. CDR3 region: CASSPGTVISTGTQYF. CDR3 sequence (DNA): TGTGCCAGCAGCCCCGGGACTGTAATTAGCACAGGTACGCAGTATTTT.

For this clonotype: A much larger clone is a single base away; this may be a read error. This chain uses TRBV20-1 with TRBJ2-4; 7 bases align to TRBD1. The DNA end is more similar to TRBJ2-7, so the J call may be wrong. CDR3 length equals 14 residues. Germline V gene data show CDR1 as DFQATT and CDR2 as SNEGSKA (reference sequence). The chain's CDR3 is CSVTDRFASYEQYF. In nucleotides, the CDR3 is TGCAGTGTCACGGACAGGTTTGCGTCCTACGAGCAGTACTTC.

This clonotype was picked up many times. The gene calls are TRBV12-3 or TRBV12-4 and TRBJ2-1, with 8 bases aligning to TRBD1. After removal of 3 bases from V and 6 bases from J, the junction contained 10 bases not matched to a gene. The CDR3 covers 16 residues. The CDR3 sequence: CASSFYRGLVGNEQFF. The CDR3 coding sequence is TGTGCCAGCAGTTTCTACAGGGGGTTAGTGGGCAATGAGCAGTTCTTC.

This clonotype was observed a handful of times. V is TRBV3-1 and J is TRBJ2-7; D is uncertain. Germline values: CDR1 LGHDT, CDR2 YNNKEL (reference sequence). Trimming left V 1 base short and J 7 bases short, with 8 bases between. The CDR3 loop spans 12 amino acids. CDR3 bases: TGTGCCAGCAGCCAAGGCCCCCATGAGCAGTACTTC. Protein product: CASSQGPHEQYF.

The chain has TRBV28 and TRBJ2-4; D uncertain. V was trimmed by 5 bases and J by 15 bases, leaving 23 bases between them. Per germline, CDR1 MDHEN and CDR2 SYDVKM. There are 14 residues in the CDR3. CDR3 in DNA: TGTGCCAGCAGTCAATCCGTGTACGGGCAGCCCACGTACTTC. It specifies CASSQSVYGQPTYF.

This clonotype was counted many times. The rearrangement uses TRBV11-2 and TRBJ2-3, with 10 bases matching TRBD1. V shed 2 bases, J shed 6 bases, and the junction held 5 bases outside the gene matches. Germline CDR1 and CDR2: SGHAT and FQNNGV. CDR3 length: 15 amino acids. The CDR3 sequence: CASSLRQGATDTQYF. The CDR3 DNA is TGTGCCAGCAGCTTAAGACAGGGGGCAACGGATACGCAGTATTTT.

This clonotype has at least ten counts. This sequence joins TRBV5-4 and TRBJ2-5, with D possibly TRBD2 on 5 matching bases. V was cut by 0 bases and J by 1 base, with 7 bases left in between. CDR1 SGHNT and CDR2 YYREEE come from the germline V gene (reference sequence). This CDR3 contains 14 residues. CDR3 in amino acids: CASSLALAQETQYF. The CDR3 bases are TGTGCCAGCAGCTTGGCCCTAGCCCAAGAGACCCAGTACTTC.

The V call is TRBV11-2, the J call TRBJ1-2; D uncertain. Trimming removed 4 bases at V and 4 bases at J, with 10 bases between. The CDR3 sequence is 13 residues long. Looked up from germline, CDR1 is SGHAT and CDR2 is FQNNGV. The CDR3 loop reads CASSSRVSYGYTF. Here the CDR3 DNA reads TGTGCCAGCAGCTCTAGGGTGAGCTATGGCTACACCTTC.

This clonotype was counted many times. The rearrangement uses TRBV7-9 and TRBJ2-3, with D unclear. Trimming stripped 2 bases from V and 0 bases from J, with 9 bases between. Germline CDR1 reads SEHNR; CDR2 reads FQNEAQ (reference sequence). CDR3 size: 15 residues. This chain's CDR3 is CASSLRNPSTDTQYF. CDR3 coding DNA: TGTGCCAGCAGCTTAAGAAATCCCAGCACAGATACGCAGTATTTT.

This clonotype was recorded many times. The chain has TRBV5-5 and TRBJ2-1; TRBD1 aligns across 9 bases. The CDR3 is 18 amino acids. CDR1 SGHKS and CDR2 YYEKEE come from the germline V gene (reference sequence). V lost 5 bases, J lost 7 bases, and 19 bases stayed unmatched. The DNA of the CDR3 is TGTGCCAGCAGTAAAAGACCCCCGGGACAGGGAGGGGGAAATGAGCAGTTCTTC. It encodes CASSKRPPGQGGGNEQFF.

This clonotype was seen many times. The rearrangement uses TRBV21-1 and TRBJ1-2. TRBV21-1 corresponds to a pseudogene. The length of the CDR3 is 14 residues. In nucleotides, the CDR3 is TGTGCCAGCAGCAAAGGGTCACAGTTCTATGGCTACACCTTC. Translating it yields CASSKGSQFYGYTF.

The sample holds one count of this clonotype. V and J are TRBV7-9 and TRBJ1-3; no clear D gene. This CDR3 is built from 15 residues. CDR1 is SEHNR and CDR2 is FQNEAQ in the germline V gene (reference sequence). V was trimmed by 5 bases and J by 1 base, leaving 12 bases between them. DNA for the CDR3: TGTGCCAGCAGCCCGCCCCGGGCTTCTGGAAACACCATATATTTT. Amino acids: CASSPPRASGNTIYF.

This clonotype has a handful of counts. This chain connects TRBV3-1 to TRBJ1-1; 9 positions match TRBD1. V dropped 1 base and J dropped 5; count of bases not matched to a gene: 5. The CDR3 totals 15 residues. The germline CDR1 and CDR2 sequences are LGHDT and YNNKEL (reference sequence). The DNA of the CDR3 is TGTGCCAGCAGCCAAGGACAGGGGGGGAGGACTGAAGCTTTCTTT. Translated: CASSQGQGGRTEAFF. The whole variable domain, remainder taken from reference TRBV3-1 and TRBJ1-1, is DTAVSQTPKYLVTQMGNDKSIKCEQNLGHDTMYWYKQDSKKFLKIMFSYNNKELIINETVPNRFSPKSPDKAHLNLHINSLELGDSAVYFCASSQGQGGRTEAFFGQGTRLTVV.